The next 16 T cell receptor beta chains were all read from a single sample in a study of a mutant IDH1 vaccine in newly diagnosed glioma. Produced via immunoSEQ multiplex PCR; TCRdb's table is partial and in-frame only. The repertoire consists of about 67,000 clones, with over 70% occurring once and the leading ten covering 4% to 5.5%. Time point specified: baseline, week 1 (first vaccination visit). Sample treatment: pre-vaccination baseline after standard-of-care therapy. The specimen comprised peripheral blood mononuclear cells (PBMCs), sampled from a glioma patient treated with radiotherapy, temozolomide or both. These receptors originate from a young woman with glioma. Some clones in this sample may be carry-over from other donors' samples.

The chain carries TRBV5-6 and TRBJ1-5, with a possible D match to TRBD1 (6 bases). Germline values: CDR1 SGHDT, CDR2 YYEEEE. The CDR3 extends over 15 amino acids. Trimming took 5 bases from V and 6 from J, leaving 18 bases between them. CDR3 in DNA: TGTGCCAGCAGATCTTCAGGGGATAGGGGTCAGCCCCAGCATTTT. Amino acid sequence: CASRSSGDRGQPQHF.

This chain connects TRBV9 to TRBJ2-3, with 7 bases lining up with TRBD2. In germline, CDR1 is SGDLS, CDR2 YYNGEE. This CDR3 contains 14 residues. V trimming: 3 bases; J trimming: 8 bases; junction bases outside the gene matches: 9. The CDR3 loop is CASSAGSRGGTQYF. CDR3 nucleotides: TGTGCCAGCAGCGCTGGGTCCCGCGGGGGTACGCAGTATTTT.

The chain employs TRBV6-6 and TRBJ2-7; D is tentatively TRBD1 or TRBD2 (5 bases each). The V and J ends lost 7 bases and 4 bases respectively, with 14 bases between them. Germline CDR1 MNHNY, CDR2 SVGAGI (reference sequence). There are 13 residues in the CDR3. CDR3 sequence reads: CASMGNWGYEQYF. As DNA, the CDR3 is TGTGCCAGCATGGGGAACTGGGGGTACGAGCAGTACTTC.

This chain uses TRBV5-1 with TRBJ1-4; TRBD1 agrees at 8 bases. The germline CDR1 and CDR2 sequences are SGHRS and YFSETQ. CDR3 length: 16 residues. V shed 1 base and J 8 bases; nucleotides not matched to a gene: 10. The chain's CDR3 is CASSLQGASGREKLFF. The CDR3 region has the DNA TGCGCCAGCAGCTTGCAGGGGGCCAGCGGGCGGGAAAAACTGTTTTTT.

The chain has TRBV7-9 and TRBJ2-7; 7 bases fit TRBD2. CDR3 length equals 16 residues. Trimming at V came to 5 bases and at J to 0 bases, leaving 10 bases not matched to a gene. In germline, CDR1 is SEHNR, CDR2 FQNEAQ (reference sequence). The CDR3 sequence is CASSALLAATSYEQYF. In nucleotides, the CDR3 is TGTGCCAGCAGCGCCCTTCTAGCGGCAACCTCCTACGAGCAGTACTTC.

J is TRBJ2-5 and V is TRBV11-1, with 12 bases aligning to TRBD2. Germline lookup yields CDR1 SGHAT and CDR2 FQDESV (reference sequence). Trimming cost V 5 bases and J 2 bases; bases outside gene matches: 3. This CDR3 has 15 amino acids. CDR3 sequence reads: CASSRTSGEQETQYF. CDR3 sequence (DNA): TGTGCCAGCAGCCGGACTAGCGGGGAGCAAGAGACCCAGTACTTC.

The chain combines TRBV4-1 with TRBJ2-1; D may be TRBD2 (5 bases). CDR3 length: 15 residues. The germline V gene encodes CDR1 MGHRA and CDR2 YSYEKL. V was shortened by 0 bases and J by 4 bases, with 10 bases between the two germline ends. CDR3 sequence (DNA): TGCGCCAGCAGCCAAGATGAGGGTGCGTACAATGAGCAGTTCTTC. It translates to CASSQDEGAYNEQFF.

V is TRBV7-8 and J is TRBJ2-3; the D gene is possibly TRBD2 (7 bases). The CDR3 has 16 residues. The germline V gene encodes CDR1 SGHVS and CDR2 FQNEAQ. V was trimmed by 1 base and J by 5 bases, leaving 16 bases between them. The CDR3 region has the DNA TGTGCCAGCAGCTTAGTGCGGGGGCTGGGGGGAGATACGCAGTATTTT. As protein: CASSLVRGLGGDTQYF.

This rearrangement joins TRBV29-1 to TRBJ2-5, with TRBD2 matching over 16 bases. The germline gives CDR1 SQVTM, CDR2 ANQGSEA. CDR3 length: 14 amino acids. The J segment lost 5 bases and the V segment lost 7 bases, leaving 4 bases of the junction unmatched. The CDR3, as DNA: TGCAGCGCTCCGGGACTAGCGGGGGGGGAGACCCAGTACTTC. This sequence encodes CSAPGLAGGETQYF.

The V and J genes are TRBV10-3 and TRBJ1-2; no firm D call. Germline V lookup: CDR1 ENHRY, CDR2 SYGVKD. The length of the CDR3 is 12 residues. V lost 8 bases and J 3 bases, leaving 10 bases between the germline ends. CDR3 sequence reads: CAILGDDYGYTF. In DNA, the CDR3 is TGTGCCATCCTTGGTGACGACTATGGCTACACCTTC.

This clone is a singleton in its sample. The chain combines TRBV7-8 with TRBJ1-4; no reliable D call. The CDR3 sequence is 15 residues long. Germline V CDR1 and CDR2: SGHVS, FQNEAQ. V was cut by 7 bases and J by 1 base, with 13 bases left in between. The chain's CDR3 is CASKSRRVTNEKLFF. The CDR3 region has the DNA TGTGCCAGCAAAAGCAGAAGGGTAACTAATGAAAAACTGTTTTTT.

The sample holds a few counts of this clone. The chain combines TRBV30 with TRBJ2-2, with 7 bases matching TRBD2. Trimming at V came to 2 bases and at J to 4 bases, leaving 4 bases not matched to a gene. The CDR3 sequence is 14 residues long. From germline, CDR1 is GTSNPN and CDR2 SVGIG (reference sequence). CDR3 sequence (DNA): TGTGCCTGGAGTCGCGGGAGTGTCACCGGGGAGCTGTTTTTT. Encoded protein: CAWSRGSVTGELFF.

This clone was counted once. This chain links TRBV7-8 with TRBJ1-2, with D perhaps TRBD1 (5 bases). V shed 5 bases and J shed 2 bases, with 15 bases lying between them. Germline values: CDR1 SGHVS, CDR2 FQNEAQ. This CDR3 spans 15 amino acids. CDR3 coding DNA: TGTGCCAGCAGCCCCTATGGGACGGCAAACTATGGCTACACCTTC. Residues: CASSPYGTANYGYTF.

This clone was found once. The V gene is TRBV12-5, the J gene TRBJ1-1, with D possibly matching TRBD1 (5 bases). Trimming removed 5 bases from V and 1 base from J, with 14 bases in between. Germline values: CDR1 LGHNT, CDR2 FRNRAP. This CDR3 is 15 amino acids long. The DNA of the CDR3 is TGTGCTAGTGGTCCCTCGGCAGGGAGGAACACTGAAGCTTTCTTT. This codes for CASGPSAGRNTEAFF.

The genes are TRBV29-1 and TRBJ2-3, with D hard to call. The V and J ends lost 1 base and 0 bases respectively, with 14 bases between them. This CDR3 contains 16 residues. Germline lookup yields CDR1 SQVTM and CDR2 ANQGSEA. CDR3 protein: CSVEAHRSPSTDTQYF. The CDR3 DNA is TGCAGCGTTGAAGCCCATCGTAGTCCTAGCACAGATACGCAGTATTTT.

In this sample, this clone turned up once. The chain uses TRBV4-3 and TRBJ2-1, with D hard to call. CDR3 size: 12 residues. Trimming removed 6 bases at V and 9 bases at J, with 12 bases between. Germline CDR1 and CDR2: LGHNA and YSLEER. Here the CDR3 DNA reads TGCGCCAGCAGTATAGGGTGGGGTGAGCAGTTCTTC. Protein: CASSIGWGEQFF.